The source of this TCR beta chain is a study of human T cells and chemical hapten exposure. TCRdb reprocessed the RACE reads with MiXCR, giving one entry per CDR3 protein. The sample lists around 130,000 distinct CDR3 sequences, about 11% occurring once. This clonotype was recorded a few times. V lost 6 bases, J lost 3 bases, and 11 bases lay in between. This CDR3 region has 13 residues. CDR1 MGHDK and CDR2 SYGVNS come from the germline V gene. Time point meaning: patch test 3, about 24 weeks after DPC sensitization. Treatment meaning: therapeutic diphenylcyclopropenone sensitization with weekly scalp DPC.

The clonotype comes from a woman in her forties or fifties with alopecia areata. Some clones in this sample may be carry-over from other donors' samples. V usage is TRBV25-1 and J usage is TRBJ1-1; D call uncertain. The sample here was whole blood, taken in connection with sensitization to the hapten diphenylcyclopropenone (DPC). The CDR3, as DNA: TGTGCCAGCAGGGAAGACGGCTACACTGAAGCTTTCTTT. Translating gives CASREDGYTEAFF.